This TCR beta chain was obtained from a study of cytotoxic CD8 clonotypes in ibrutinib-treated CLL. Overall study: The patient breakdown showed some eleven relapsed/refractory and some 16 treatment-naive cases, with under 18 IGHV unmutated. Study outcomes and limitations: Starting clonality was above that of age-matched healthy donors and tracked circulating CD8+ T-cell counts.

Remarks on this clone: The antigen remains unidentified.

TCRdb keeps only in-frame clones here, not all; method: immunoSEQ multiplex PCR. The data contain approximately 2,500 clones, 82% of them singletons. Germline-derived CDR1 and CDR2 are MNHEY and SMNVEV (reference sequence). Trimming cost V 5 bases and J 12 bases; bases outside gene matches: 9. The CDR3 totals 15 residues. This TCR was recovered from a human donor with chronic lymphocytic leukemia. V is TRBV27 and J is TRBJ2-1, with 14 bases that match TRBD2. This sample comprised PBMCs, obtained before ibrutinib treatment. The CDR3 DNA is TGTGCCAGCAGTCCAAGGACTAGCGGGGGGTTATGGCAGTTCTTC. It translates to CASSPRTSGGLWQFF.